This TCR beta chain is from a study of CD8 T cells in ankylosing spondylitis. This CDR3 is 14 amino acids long. V lost 8 bases, J lost 9 bases, and 12 bases stayed unmatched. CDR1 is MNHNS and CDR2 is SASEGT in the germline V gene. Concerning this clonotype: The antigen remains undetermined.

Study-wide results and limits: Earlier studies detected some motif variants in reactive arthritis synovial fluid and blood. Matched synovial fluid from ankylosing spondylitis patients was reported to be enriched for disease-linked clones. There was a TCR beta motif, made of eight highly homologous variants, that appeared characteristic of ankylosing spondylitis blood.

TCRdb fed the 5' RACE reads into MiXCR, producing one record per CDR3 protein. The sample lists a few hundred thousand distinct CDR3 sequences, 8% to 11% seen once, with 21% in the top ten. This receptor was obtained from a male donor with ankylosing spondylitis or in good health (not recorded which). The chain links TRBV6-1 to TRBJ2-7, with 11 bases that match TRBD2. Sample: blood, either unsorted or a sorted T cell fraction (not recorded which). CDR3 nucleotides: TGTGCCAGCTCGGAGACTAGCGGGGTTCGCGCGCAGTACTTC. Amino acid sequence: CASSETSGVRAQYF.